A selection of T cell receptor beta chains follows, all from one sample in a study of T cells in localized non-small cell lung cancer. This table comes from immunoSEQ multiplex PCR, and its TCRdb copy is limited to in-frame clones, with some not included. The table shows about 75,000 clones, with 80% occurring only once. This material consisted of peripheral blood, taken before any cancer treatment. The source is a female donor older than 55 with stage I lung adenocarcinoma. Both conserved end residues are part of each CDR3. Each record gives: CDR3 protein, CDR3 DNA, clone size, CDR3 length, J gene, D gene, V gene. The D gene is left open where the match is weak. Size tells how often a clone was seen (once, few, many) or the class of an expanded clone, and some rows leave it out.

CDR3 protein: CASSLITGPSEQYF
CDR3 DNA: TGTGCCAGCAGCTTGATTACAGGTCCCAGCGAGCAGTACTTC
clone size: -
CDR3 length: 14
J gene: TRBJ2-7
D gene: -
V gene: TRBV5-4

CDR3 protein: CASSTPGTSYEQYF
CDR3 DNA: TGTGCCAGCAGTACCCCCGGGACAAGTTACGAGCAGTACTTC
clone size: -
CDR3 length: 14
J gene: TRBJ2-7
D gene: -
V gene: TRBV28

CDR3 protein: CASGPPVISSYEQYF
CDR3 DNA: TGTGCTAGTGGCCCGCCCGTTATAAGCTCCTACGAGCAGTACTTC
clone size: -
CDR3 length: 15
J gene: TRBJ2-7
D gene: -
V gene: TRBV12-5

CDR3 protein: CASSETGTGIYEQYF
CDR3 DNA: TGTGCCAGCAGCGAGACCGGGACAGGGATATACGAGCAGTACTTC
clone size: -
CDR3 length: 15
J gene: TRBJ2-7
D gene: TRBD1
V gene: TRBV7-6

CDR3 protein: CASRPTGSPQSTNEKLFF
CDR3 DNA: TGTGCCAGCAGACCGACAGGGTCCCCGCAATCAACTAATGAAAAACTGTTTTTT
clone size: -
CDR3 length: 18
J gene: TRBJ1-4
D gene: TRBD1
V gene: TRBV28

CDR3 protein: CASSFQNYEQYF
CDR3 DNA: TGTGCCAGCAGTTTTCAGAACTACGAGCAGTACTTC
clone size: -
CDR3 length: 12
J gene: TRBJ2-7
D gene: -
V gene: TRBV28

CDR3 protein: CAISNRGTNTGELFF
CDR3 DNA: TGTGCCATCAGTAACAGGGGGACGAACACCGGGGAGCTGTTTTTT
clone size: few
CDR3 length: 15
J gene: TRBJ2-2
D gene: TRBD1
V gene: TRBV10-3

CDR3 protein: CASNPTGTGNEQFF
CDR3 DNA: TGTGCCAGCAACCCGACGGGGACTGGCAATGAGCAGTTCTTC
clone size: -
CDR3 length: 14
J gene: TRBJ2-1
D gene: -
V gene: TRBV28

CDR3 protein: CASRRRGPQETQYF
CDR3 DNA: TGTGCCAGCAGAAGAAGGGGACCGCAAGAGACCCAGTACTTC
clone size: -
CDR3 length: 14
J gene: TRBJ2-5
D gene: -
V gene: TRBV6-1

CDR3 protein: CASSEYSGQLAYEQYF
CDR3 DNA: TGTGCCAGCAGTGAATACTCGGGACAGCTAGCCTACGAGCAGTACTTC
clone size: -
CDR3 length: 16
J gene: TRBJ2-7
D gene: TRBD1
V gene: TRBV2

CDR3 protein: CASRTQGGNTEAFF
CDR3 DNA: TGTGCCAGCAGAACACAGGGAGGGAACACTGAAGCTTTCTTT
clone size: -
CDR3 length: 14
J gene: TRBJ1-1
D gene: -
V gene: TRBV7-8

CDR3 protein: CASSQTRGSGSSYNKQFF
CDR3 DNA: TGTGCCAGCAGCCAAACTCGGGGTAGCGGGAGCTCCTACAATAAGCAGTTCTTC
clone size: -
CDR3 length: 18
J gene: TRBJ2-1
D gene: TRBD2
V gene: TRBV4-2

CDR3 protein: CASSPMGQGLGETQYF
CDR3 DNA: TGTGCCAGCAGCCCAATGGGACAGGGGCTAGGGGAGACCCAGTACTTC
clone size: -
CDR3 length: 16
J gene: TRBJ2-5
D gene: TRBD1
V gene: TRBV7-2

CDR3 protein: CASSVKGQGSAGTF
CDR3 DNA: TGTGCCAGCAGCGTAAAGGGACAGGGGTCCGCTGGCACCTTC
clone size: -
CDR3 length: 14
J gene: TRBJ1-2
D gene: TRBD1
V gene: TRBV9

CDR3 protein: CSALGLAGGGEQFF
CDR3 DNA: TGCAGCGCCCTGGGACTAGCGGGAGGTGGTGAGCAGTTCTTC
clone size: few
CDR3 length: 14
J gene: TRBJ2-1
D gene: TRBD2
V gene: TRBV29-1

CDR3 protein: CASSLAPAEAFF
CDR3 DNA: TGTGCCAGCAGCTTAGCCCCCGCTGAAGCTTTCTTT
clone size: -
CDR3 length: 12
J gene: TRBJ1-1
D gene: -
V gene: TRBV7-9

CDR3 protein: CASSMLRGLYGYTF
CDR3 DNA: TGTGCCAGTAGTATGCTCCGGGGACTCTATGGCTACACCTTC
clone size: -
CDR3 length: 14
J gene: TRBJ1-2
D gene: -
V gene: TRBV19

CDR3 protein: CASSYSDPSGTEAFF
CDR3 DNA: TGTGCCAGCAGTTACTCTGACCCCTCGGGCACTGAAGCTTTCTTT
clone size: -
CDR3 length: 15
J gene: TRBJ1-1
D gene: -
V gene: TRBV6-6

CDR3 protein: CASSQQRGSYNEQFF
CDR3 DNA: TGTGCCAGCAGCCAACAGCGGGGGAGCTACAATGAGCAGTTCTTC
clone size: -
CDR3 length: 15
J gene: TRBJ2-1
D gene: TRBD2
V gene: TRBV14

CDR3 protein: CAWSVREQGYRYF
CDR3 DNA: TGTGCCTGGAGTGTCCGGGAACAGGGCTACCGGTACTTC
clone size: once
CDR3 length: 13
J gene: TRBJ2-7
D gene: -
V gene: TRBV30

CDR3 protein: CASSLLRDSYEQYF
CDR3 DNA: TGTGCCAGCAGCCTACTCAGGGACAGTTACGAGCAGTACTTC
clone size: -
CDR3 length: 14
J gene: TRBJ2-7
D gene: TRBD1
V gene: TRBV6-1

CDR3 protein: CASSISRGVPEAFF
CDR3 DNA: TGTGCCAGTAGTATCTCCAGGGGCGTCCCTGAAGCTTTCTTT
clone size: -
CDR3 length: 14
J gene: TRBJ1-1
D gene: -
V gene: TRBV19

CDR3 protein: CASSEVSGIYGYTF
CDR3 DNA: TGTGCCAGCAGTGAAGTGTCAGGGATCTATGGCTACACCTTC
clone size: -
CDR3 length: 14
J gene: TRBJ1-2
D gene: -
V gene: TRBV2

CDR3 protein: CASSYPFQETQYF
CDR3 DNA: TGTGCCAGCAGTTACCCCTTCCAAGAGACCCAGTACTTC
clone size: few
CDR3 length: 13
J gene: TRBJ2-5
D gene: -
V gene: TRBV28

CDR3 protein: CASSLILAGVDEQFF
CDR3 DNA: TGTGCCAGCAGCTTAATCCTAGCGGGAGTGGATGAGCAGTTCTTC
clone size: few
CDR3 length: 15
J gene: TRBJ2-1
D gene: TRBD2
V gene: TRBV7-9

CDR3 protein: CASSRLTTSTDTQYF
CDR3 DNA: TGTGCCAGCAGCCGTCTTACTACTAGCACAGATACGCAGTATTTT
clone size: -
CDR3 length: 15
J gene: TRBJ2-3
D gene: -
V gene: TRBV7-2

CDR3 protein: CASKRTASNEKLFF
CDR3 DNA: TGTGCCAGCAAGAGGACAGCCTCTAATGAAAAACTGTTTTTT
clone size: -
CDR3 length: 14
J gene: TRBJ1-4
D gene: -
V gene: TRBV6-5

CDR3 protein: CASSQDLGSDNEQFF
CDR3 DNA: TGCGCCAGCAGCCAAGATTTGGGGTCAGACAATGAGCAGTTCTTC
clone size: -
CDR3 length: 15
J gene: TRBJ2-1
D gene: -
V gene: TRBV4-3

CDR3 protein: CASSLAGRQGYALDTQYF
CDR3 DNA: TGCGCCAGCAGCTTGGCAGGGAGACAGGGGTATGCCTTGGATACGCAGTATTTT
clone size: -
CDR3 length: 18
J gene: TRBJ2-3
D gene: TRBD1
V gene: TRBV5-1

CDR3 protein: CASSDSGLQTNEQFF
CDR3 DNA: TGTGCCAGCAGTGACTCAGGCCTTCAGACGAATGAGCAGTTCTTC
clone size: -
CDR3 length: 15
J gene: TRBJ2-1
D gene: -
V gene: TRBV6-4

CDR3 protein: CATSSSLRLGETQYF
CDR3 DNA: TGTGCCACCAGCAGTTCCTTGAGGCTGGGGGAGACCCAGTACTTC
clone size: -
CDR3 length: 15
J gene: TRBJ2-5
D gene: -
V gene: TRBV15